One sample yielded the 26 T cell receptor beta chains listed below, sequenced in a study of blood T cell repertoires in COVID-19. Sequencing used immunoSEQ multiplex PCR; TCRdb keeps in-frame clones, though not all of them. The sample lists around 68,000 clones; over 70% were seen once. The sample consisted of peripheral blood. The source of these receptors is a human donor in a cohort sampled during active COVID-19.

The chain uses TRBV7-2 and TRBJ2-3; possibly TRBD2 for D (5 bases). V lost 5 bases and J lost 0, with 12 bases in between. Germline assignment: CDR1 SGHTA and CDR2 FQGNSA. This CDR3 has 15 amino acids. Here the CDR3 DNA reads TGTGCCAGCAGCCCATGGAGGTCTAGCACAGATACGCAGTATTTT. Encoded protein: CASSPWRSSTDTQYF.

The chain carries TRBV2 and TRBJ2-7; TRBD1 agrees at 8 bases. The CDR3 sequence is 12 residues long. Germline V gene sequence: CDR1 SNHLY, CDR2 FYNNEI. Trimming at V came to 4 bases and at J to 6 bases, leaving 2 bases not matched to a gene. The CDR3 loop is CASSGTGSEQYF. CDR3 DNA: TGTGCCAGCAGTGGGACAGGGAGCGAGCAGTACTTC.

This chain joins TRBV5-8 and TRBJ2-7; the match to TRBD1 covers 9 bases. Trimming cost V 4 bases and J 8 bases; bases outside gene matches: 13. There are 15 residues in the CDR3. The germline V gene encodes CDR1 SGHTS and CDR2 YDEGEE. The CDR3 nucleotides are TGTGCCAGCAGCCCACAGGGGGCAGTAATGGATCAGCAGTACTTC. Encoded protein: CASSPQGAVMDQQYF.

The rearrangement links TRBV5-1 to TRBJ1-1, with 9 bases fitting TRBD1. The CDR3 has 14 residues. Germline loops: CDR1 SGHRS, CDR2 YFSETQ. J gave up 5 bases and V 3 bases, and 5 bases lay outside the gene matches. For the CDR3, the DNA is TGCGCCAGCAGCTGGGACAGGGAGGGGACTGAAGCTTTCTTT. Translation: CASSWDREGTEAFF.

This clone showed up just once. The chain employs TRBV28 and TRBJ2-7, with TRBD1 matching 9 bases. After removal of 6 bases from V and 2 bases from J, the junction contained 11 bases not matched to a gene. CDR1 and CDR2 from the germline V gene are MDHEN and SYDVKM. The CDR3 length is 16 residues. CDR3 nucleotides: TGTGCCAGCAGCCGACGACCGGGACAGGGCGCCTACGAGCAGTACTTC. Translating it yields CASSRRPGQGAYEQYF. The complete variable domain, with remaining parts taken from reference TRBV28 and TRBJ2-7, reads DVKVTQSSRYLVKRTGEKVFLECVQDMDHENMFWYRQDPGLGLRLIYFSYDVKMKEKGDIPEGYSVSREKKERFSLILESASTNQTSMYLCASSRRPGQGAYEQYFGPGTRLTVT.

The CDR3 spells CASSMGTDLAGANVLTF. The CDR3 coding sequence is TGTGCCAGTAGTATGGGGACAGATCTAGCTGGGGCCAACGTCCTGACTTTC. V usage is TRBV19 and J usage is TRBJ2-6; TRBD1 agrees at 7 bases. The V gene's germline CDR1 is LNHDA and CDR2 SQIVND (reference sequence). This CDR3 is built from 17 residues. V gave up 3 bases and J gave up 2 bases; unmatched junction bases: 7.

CDR3 region: CASSKSGTGEKYGYTF. The CDR3 DNA sequence: TGTGCCAGCAGTAAGTCGGGGACAGGGGAAAAGTATGGCTACACCTTC. This chain uses TRBV27 with TRBJ1-2; 10 nucleotides align to TRBD1. Germline CDR1 and CDR2: MNHEY and SMNVEV (reference sequence). The CDR3 runs to 16 residues. J lost 5 bases, V lost 5 bases, and 11 bases had no gene match.

This chain uses TRBV2 with TRBJ1-1; unclear D gene. This CDR3 is built from 12 residues. The V gene lost 3 bases and the J gene lost 4 bases, with 6 bases spanning the gap. Germline lookup yields CDR1 SNHLY and CDR2 FYNNEI. Here the CDR3 DNA reads TGTGCCAGCAGTGACAGTTTCACTGAAGCTTTCTTT. It codes for CASSDSFTEAFF.

This rearrangement joins TRBV6-2 or TRBV6-3 to TRBJ2-6, with 7 bases that match TRBD2. Per germline, CDR1 MNHEY and CDR2 SVGEGT. J lost 2 bases, V lost 4 bases, and 8 bases had no gene match. The CDR3 has 17 residues. The CDR3: CASSSGRGRTGANVLTF. The CDR3 region has the DNA TGTGCCAGCAGTTCTGGGAGGGGTCGGACTGGGGCCAACGTCCTGACTTTC.

The chain carries TRBV28 and TRBJ1-3; D is undetermined. Per the germline V gene, CDR1 is MDHEN and CDR2 is SYDVKM. The CDR3 totals 16 residues. Deletions cut 2 bases from V and 1 base from J, with 12 bases between. The CDR3 DNA reads as TGTGCCAGCAGTTTACCGCGCGTCCTATCTGGAAACACCATATATTTT. Translating gives CASSLPRVLSGNTIYF.

The chain links TRBV24-1 to TRBJ2-7; D is perhaps TRBD1 (6 bases). The CDR3 is made up of 15 amino acids. In germline, CDR1 is KGHDR, CDR2 SFDVKD. V lost 4 bases, J lost 0 bases, and 12 bases lay in between. Here the CDR3 DNA reads TGTGCCACCAGTGACCCCGGACAGCGCTCCTACGAGCAGTACTTC. This sequence encodes CATSDPGQRSYEQYF.

This chain links TRBV2 with TRBJ2-3, with 13 bases fitting TRBD2. The length of the CDR3 is 16 residues. The germline V gene has CDR1 SNHLY and CDR2 FYNNEI. The V gene end was trimmed by 7 bases and the J gene end by 3 bases; junction bases not matched to a gene: 7. CDR3 amino acids: CASTEGLAGVTDTQYF. The CDR3 DNA is TGTGCCAGCACAGAAGGACTAGCGGGGGTAACAGATACGCAGTATTTT.

The chain uses TRBV27 and TRBJ2-2; D ambiguous. The CDR3 has 13 residues. Germline V gives CDR1 MNHEY, CDR2 SMNVEV (reference sequence). Trimming removed 7 bases at V and 3 bases at J, with 9 bases between. In DNA form, the CDR3 reads TGTGCCAGCACACTTTTTTACACCGGGGAGCTGTTTTTT. Translated, it gives CASTLFYTGELFF.

There are a few counts of this clone. This chain uses TRBV2 with TRBJ1-6, with 7 positions matching TRBD1. This CDR3 comprises 16 residues. Germline CDR1 and CDR2: SNHLY and FYNNEI. J gave up 6 bases and V 8 bases, and 13 bases lay outside the gene matches. The CDR3 loop is CASLEFRQGSNSPLHF. For the CDR3, the DNA is TGTGCCAGCTTAGAATTTCGACAGGGAAGTAATTCACCCCTCCACTTT.

This clone has only a few counts. V and J are TRBV28 and TRBJ2-4; 7 bases fit TRBD1. This CDR3 contains 16 residues. Per germline, CDR1 MDHEN and CDR2 SYDVKM. After removal of 2 bases from V and 0 bases from J, the junction contained 4 bases not matched to a gene. In DNA form, the CDR3 reads TGTGCCAGCAGTTTACCCGGGACAGTAGCCAAAAACATTCAGTACTTC. It encodes CASSLPGTVAKNIQYF.

The CDR3 coding sequence is TGTGCCACCAGCGCGGGGGACAGGGGATCAAGTGAAAAACTGTTTTTT. Translation gives CATSAGDRGSSEKLFF. V and J are TRBV24-1 and TRBJ1-4; TRBD1 matches at 10 bases. The germline V gene encodes CDR1 KGHDR and CDR2 SFDVKD. V dropped 7 bases and J dropped 7; count of bases not matched to a gene: 11. The CDR3 loop spans 16 amino acids.

The chain carries TRBV6-4 and TRBJ1-1, with 8 bases lining up with TRBD1. The CDR3 spans 16 residues. The germline gives CDR1 MRHNA, CDR2 SNTAGT. V gave up 5 bases and J gave up 3 bases; unmatched junction bases: 11. CDR3 bases: TGTGCCAGCAGTTGGCCCCGGGACAGGATCGACACTGAAGCTTTCTTT. Protein: CASSWPRDRIDTEAFF.

This rearrangement joins TRBV5-1 to TRBJ1-2; the D gene is possibly TRBD1 (5 bases). The V and J ends lost 2 bases and 4 bases respectively, with 12 bases between them. This CDR3 is 14 amino acids long. The V gene's germline CDR1 is SGHRS and CDR2 YFSETQ. The CDR3 sequence is CASSLGDLIYGYTF. The CDR3 DNA reads TGCGCCAGCAGCTTAGGGGACTTAATCTATGGCTACACCTTC. Variable domain in full (rest from reference TRBV5-1 and TRBJ1-2): KAGVTQTPRYLIKTRGQQVTLSCSPISGHRSVSWYQQTPGQGLQFLFEYFSETQRNKGNFPGRFSGRQFSNSRSEMNVSTLELGDSALYLCASSLGDLIYGYTFGSGTRLTVV.

This clone has a handful of counts. The chain has TRBV15 and TRBJ1-5; the match to TRBD1 covers 9 bases. V shed 5 bases and J 2 bases; nucleotides not matched to a gene: 1. The CDR3 runs 14 residues. CDR1 and CDR2 from the germline V gene are LNHNV and YYDKDF (reference sequence). CDR3 bases: TGTGCCACCAGCCGGGACAGGGGCAATCAGCCCCAGCATTTT. Translating it yields CATSRDRGNQPQHF.

The rearrangement uses TRBV7-3 and TRBJ2-5, with D perhaps TRBD1 (5 bases). Trimming left V 4 bases short and J 5 bases short, with 20 bases between. This CDR3 is built from 16 residues. Germline V gene lookup returns CDR1 SGHTA and CDR2 FQGTGA. CDR3 residues: CASSCVTLDSCETQYF. Here the CDR3 DNA reads TGTGCCAGCAGCTGCGTCACCCTCGACAGTTGTGAGACCCAGTACTTC.

V gene TRBV4-3 combines with J gene TRBJ2-1, with 10 bases aligning to TRBD2. This CDR3 is 14 amino acids long. Germline V lookup: CDR1 LGHNA, CDR2 YSLEER. With 3 bases clipped from V and 7 bases from J, the junction kept 3 bases outside the gene matches. CDR3 bases: TGCGCCAGCAGCCAGGGGACTAGCGAGAATGAGCAGTTCTTC. Translation: CASSQGTSENEQFF.

V gene TRBV5-4 combines with J gene TRBJ2-3; 7 bases match TRBD2. V shed 0 bases, J shed 0 bases, and the junction held 10 bases outside the gene matches. The CDR3 length is 18 residues. Germline loops: CDR1 SGHNT, CDR2 YYREEE (reference sequence). The chain's CDR3 is CASSLVRERSWSTDTQYF. CDR3 DNA sequence: TGTGCCAGCAGCTTGGTGCGGGAGAGGTCGTGGAGCACAGATACGCAGTATTTT.

This chain joins TRBV15 and TRBJ1-6; D is perhaps TRBD1 (5 bases). This CDR3 has 14 residues. The V gene lost 0 bases and the J gene lost 10 bases, with 10 bases spanning the gap. Germline V gene sequence: CDR1 LNHNV, CDR2 YYDKDF (reference sequence). The CDR3 sequence: CATSRDTTGSPLHF. CDR3 coding DNA: TGTGCCACCAGCAGAGATACCACAGGATCACCCCTCCACTTT.

V and J are TRBV19 and TRBJ2-1; tentatively, D is TRBD2 (5 bases). Trimming shortened V by 6 bases and J by 4 bases, and 7 bases separated the two germline ends. The germline gives CDR1 LNHDA, CDR2 SQIVND (reference sequence). The CDR3 runs to 12 residues. DNA of the CDR3: TGTGCCAGTAGGGACTCTTACAATGAGCAGTTCTTC. Its protein product is CASRDSYNEQFF.

V gene TRBV7-2 combines with J gene TRBJ1-1, with 7 nucleotides matching TRBD1. Trimming took 5 bases from V and 1 from J; bases not matched to a gene: 4. CDR3 length: 14 amino acids. Germline-derived CDR1 and CDR2 are SGHTA and FQGNSA. Here the CDR3 DNA reads TGTGCCAGCAGCACCGACAGGGCGAACACTGAAGCTTTCTTT. This gives the protein CASSTDRANTEAFF.

This rearrangement joins TRBV19 to TRBJ2-7; possible D gene TRBD1, 5 bases. Trimming left V 3 bases short and J 7 bases short, with 22 bases between. The CDR3 runs 16 residues. Germline V CDR1 and CDR2: LNHDA, SQIVND (reference sequence). DNA for the CDR3: TGTGCCAGTAGTATCCGGACACAGGCAGGCCGTGGAGAGCAGTACTTC. As protein: CASSIRTQAGRGEQYF.